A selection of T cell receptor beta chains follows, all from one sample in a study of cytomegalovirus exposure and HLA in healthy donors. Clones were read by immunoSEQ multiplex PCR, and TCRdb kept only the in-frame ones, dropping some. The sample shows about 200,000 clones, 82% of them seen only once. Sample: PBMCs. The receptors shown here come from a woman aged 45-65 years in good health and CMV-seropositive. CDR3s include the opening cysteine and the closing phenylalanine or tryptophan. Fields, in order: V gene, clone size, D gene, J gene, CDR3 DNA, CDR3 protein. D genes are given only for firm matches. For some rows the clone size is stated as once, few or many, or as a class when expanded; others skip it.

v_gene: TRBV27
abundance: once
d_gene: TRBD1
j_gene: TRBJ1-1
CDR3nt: TGTGCCAGCAAGGGACAGGGTGTTCACACTGAAGCTTTCTTT
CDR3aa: CASKGQGVHTEAFF

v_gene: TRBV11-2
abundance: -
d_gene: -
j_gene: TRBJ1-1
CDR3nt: TGTGCCAGCAGCCAGACCCGGGGCACTGAAGCTTTCTTT
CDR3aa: CASSQTRGTEAFF

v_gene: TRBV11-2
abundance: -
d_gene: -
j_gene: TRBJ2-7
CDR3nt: TGTGCCAGCAGCCCCGACAGAGACTACGAGCAGTACTTC
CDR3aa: CASSPDRDYEQYF

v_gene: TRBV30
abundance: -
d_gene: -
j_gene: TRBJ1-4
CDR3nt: TGTGCCTGGAGTGCCCCGTCGGACAGTTCTAATGAAAAACTGTTTTTT
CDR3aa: CAWSAPSDSSNEKLFF

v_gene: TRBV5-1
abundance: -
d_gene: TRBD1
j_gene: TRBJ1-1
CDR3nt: TGCGCCAGCAGCTTGGAACCGACAGGGGGAGGCACTGAAGCTTTCTTT
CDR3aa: CASSLEPTGGGTEAFF

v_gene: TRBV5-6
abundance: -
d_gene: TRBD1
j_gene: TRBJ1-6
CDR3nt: TGTGCCAGCAGCTTGGGGACAGGAGATAATTCACCCCTCCACTTT
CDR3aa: CASSLGTGDNSPLHF

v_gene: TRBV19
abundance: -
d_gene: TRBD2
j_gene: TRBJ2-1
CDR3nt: TGTGCCAGTAGACCATTTAGCGGGACCTCCTACAATGAGCAGTTCTTC
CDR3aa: CASRPFSGTSYNEQFF

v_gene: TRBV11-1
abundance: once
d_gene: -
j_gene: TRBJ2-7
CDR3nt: TGTGCCAGCAGCAGGTTCGGGGGAACCTACGAGCAGTACTTC
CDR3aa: CASSRFGGTYEQYF

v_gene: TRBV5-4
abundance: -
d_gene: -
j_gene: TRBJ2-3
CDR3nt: TGTGCCAGCAGCCGGGATACAGATACGCAGTATTTT
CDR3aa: CASSRDTDTQYF

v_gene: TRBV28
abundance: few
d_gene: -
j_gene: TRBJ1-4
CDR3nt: TGTGCCAGCAGTCCCCCAGGGGACGAAAAACTGTTTTTT
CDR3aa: CASSPPGDEKLFF

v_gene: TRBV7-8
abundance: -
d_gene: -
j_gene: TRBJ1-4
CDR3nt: TGTGCCAGCAGCTTCGACAGGACTAATGAAAAACTGTTTTTT
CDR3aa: CASSFDRTNEKLFF

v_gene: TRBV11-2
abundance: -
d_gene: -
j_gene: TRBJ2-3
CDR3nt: TGTGCCAGCAGCCCAGGGGATACGCAGTATTTT
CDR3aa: CASSPGDTQYF

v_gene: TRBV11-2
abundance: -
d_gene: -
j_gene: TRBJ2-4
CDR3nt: TGTGCCAGCAGCTTAACGCGGTTAGCCAAAAACATTCAGTACTTC
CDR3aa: CASSLTRLAKNIQYF

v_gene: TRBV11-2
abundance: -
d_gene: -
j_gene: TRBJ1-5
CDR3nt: TGTGCCAGCAGCTTAGAGGGCCAGGGCCATCAGCCCCAGCATTTT
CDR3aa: CASSLEGQGHQPQHF

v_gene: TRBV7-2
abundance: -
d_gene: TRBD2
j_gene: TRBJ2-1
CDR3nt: TGTGCCAGCAGCAGGACTAGCGGGGGGCCACTGTCGCACAATGAGCAGTTCTTC
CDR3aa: CASSRTSGGPLSHNEQFF

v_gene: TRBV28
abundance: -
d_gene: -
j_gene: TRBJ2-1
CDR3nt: TGTGCCAGCAGCCGAACCCCAGGGGCGCCGGATGAGCAGTTCTTC
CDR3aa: CASSRTPGAPDEQFF

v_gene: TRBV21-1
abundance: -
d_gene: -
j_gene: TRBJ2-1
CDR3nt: TGTGCCAGCAGGGGACAGGGTGGCTTCCTCTCCTACAATGAGCAGTTCTTC
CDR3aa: CASRGQGGFLSYNEQFF

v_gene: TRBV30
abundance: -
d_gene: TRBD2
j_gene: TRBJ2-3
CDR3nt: TGTGCCGTACGAGTCGCGGGAGGGAGCACAGATACGCAGTATTTT
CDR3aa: CAVRVAGGSTDTQYF

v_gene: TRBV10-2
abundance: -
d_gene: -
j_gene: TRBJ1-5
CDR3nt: TGCGCCAGCAGCCGGGCCGGGGGGCAGCCCCAGCATTTT
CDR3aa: CASSRAGGQPQHF

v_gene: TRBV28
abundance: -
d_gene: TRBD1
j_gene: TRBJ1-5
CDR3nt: TGTGCCAGCAGGCCTGGGACAGGGGGAACCCAGCCCCAGCATTTT
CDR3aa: CASRPGTGGTQPQHF

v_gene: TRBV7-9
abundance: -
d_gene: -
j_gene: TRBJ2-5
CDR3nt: TGTGCCAGCAGCTTAGCCGGGGATGGTCCCCAAGAGACCCAGTACTTC
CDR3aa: CASSLAGDGPQETQYF

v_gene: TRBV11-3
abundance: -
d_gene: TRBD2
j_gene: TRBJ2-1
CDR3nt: TGTGCCAGCAGCCAGCGGGGCGACGCTGAGCAGTTCTTC
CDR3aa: CASSQRGDAEQFF

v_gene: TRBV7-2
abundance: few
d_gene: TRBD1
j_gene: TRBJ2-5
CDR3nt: TGTGCCAGCAGCTTTGACAGGGGACTCGTGGAGACCCAGTACTTC
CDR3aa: CASSFDRGLVETQYF

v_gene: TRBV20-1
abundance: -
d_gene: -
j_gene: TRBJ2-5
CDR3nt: TGCAGTGCTAGCTCCCTAGAGACCCAGTACTTC
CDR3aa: CSASSLETQYF

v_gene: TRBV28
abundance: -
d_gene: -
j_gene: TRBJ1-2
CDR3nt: TGTGCCAGCAGTTCCGGCTATGGCTACACCTTC
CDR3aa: CASSSGYGYTF

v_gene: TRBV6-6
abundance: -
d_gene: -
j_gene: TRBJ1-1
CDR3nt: TGTGCCAGCAGTTACGCGGGAGTTGAAGCTTTCTTT
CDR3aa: CASSYAGVEAFF

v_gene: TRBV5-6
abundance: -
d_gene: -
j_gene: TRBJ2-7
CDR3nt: TGTGCCAGCAGCTTGGTGGGGGCTGGGTACGAGCAGTACTTC
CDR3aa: CASSLVGAGYEQYF

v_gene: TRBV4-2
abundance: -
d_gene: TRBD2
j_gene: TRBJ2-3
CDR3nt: TGTGCCAGCAGCCAACTCACTAGCGATTTCCCAGATACGCAGTATTTT
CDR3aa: CASSQLTSDFPDTQYF

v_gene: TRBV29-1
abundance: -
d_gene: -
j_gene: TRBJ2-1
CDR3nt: TGCAGCGCAGATTTTATCGACAATCTCATATTCTTC
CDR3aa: CSADFIDNLIFF

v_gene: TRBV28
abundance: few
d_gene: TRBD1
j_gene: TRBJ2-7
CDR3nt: TGTGCCAGCTCCTCGCCGGGGGACAGGGGGACCTACGAGCAGTACTTC
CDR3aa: CASSSPGDRGTYEQYF

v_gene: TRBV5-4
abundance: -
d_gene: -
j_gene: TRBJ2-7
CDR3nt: TGTGCCAGCAGCCCGGACTTTGGCCGCTACGAGCAGTACTTC
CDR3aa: CASSPDFGRYEQYF

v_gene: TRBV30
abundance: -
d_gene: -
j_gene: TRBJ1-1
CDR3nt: TGTGCCTGGAGGGCAGGGAACACTGAAGCTTTCTTT
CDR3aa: CAWRAGNTEAFF

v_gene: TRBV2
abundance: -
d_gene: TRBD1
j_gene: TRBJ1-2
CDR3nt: TGTGCCAGCGGGGGATACAGGGGTGGTGGCTACACCTTC
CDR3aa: CASGGYRGGGYTF

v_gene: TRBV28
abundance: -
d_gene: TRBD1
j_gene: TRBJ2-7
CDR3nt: TGTGCCAGCAGCCCCCCCGGGACAGGGGGCTACGAGCAGTACTTC
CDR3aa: CASSPPGTGGYEQYF

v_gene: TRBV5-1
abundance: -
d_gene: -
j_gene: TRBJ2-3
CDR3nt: TGCGCCAGCAGCCAGGTTCGGAGCGGCGATACGCAGTATTTT
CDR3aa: CASSQVRSGDTQYF

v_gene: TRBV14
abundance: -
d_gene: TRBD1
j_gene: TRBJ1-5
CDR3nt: TGTGCCAGCAGCTGTCGAGAGGGGGCTGCCTCATCCCCAAATCAGCCCCAGCATTTT
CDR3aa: CASSCREGAASSPNQPQHF

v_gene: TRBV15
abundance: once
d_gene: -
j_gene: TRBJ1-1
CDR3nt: TGTGCCACCAGCAGGACAGGCACTGAAGCTTTCTTT
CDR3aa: CATSRTGTEAFF

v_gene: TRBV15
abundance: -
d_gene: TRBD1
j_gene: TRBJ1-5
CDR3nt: TGTGCCACCAGCACAGGACAGGGGCACCAGCCCCAGCATTTT
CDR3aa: CATSTGQGHQPQHF

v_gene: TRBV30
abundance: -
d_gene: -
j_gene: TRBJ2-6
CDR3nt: TGTGCCCTGACCCGGGATGGGTACGGGGCCAACGTCCTGACTTTC
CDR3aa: CALTRDGYGANVLTF

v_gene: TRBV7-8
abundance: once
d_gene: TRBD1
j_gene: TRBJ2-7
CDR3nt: TGTGCCAGCAGTTTCATAATAGGACAGGCCTACGAGCAGTACTTC
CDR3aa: CASSFIIGQAYEQYF

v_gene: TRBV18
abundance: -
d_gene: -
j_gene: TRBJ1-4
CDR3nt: TGTGCCAGCTCACCATCCGGGGGGGAAAAACTGTTTTTT
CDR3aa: CASSPSGGEKLFF

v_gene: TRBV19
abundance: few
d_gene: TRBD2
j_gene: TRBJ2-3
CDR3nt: TGTGCCAGTAGTAAGACTAGCGGGAGGGCCTATTCAGATACGCAGTATTTT
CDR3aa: CASSKTSGRAYSDTQYF

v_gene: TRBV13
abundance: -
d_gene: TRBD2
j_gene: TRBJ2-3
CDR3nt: TGTGCCAGCAGCCCACCAACGGGACTAGCCAACACAGATACGCAGTATTTT
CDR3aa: CASSPPTGLANTDTQYF

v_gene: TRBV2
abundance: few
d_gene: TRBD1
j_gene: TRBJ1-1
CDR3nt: TGTGCCAGCAGGTTACAGGGGGTCTGGGCTTTCTTT
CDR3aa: CASRLQGVWAFF

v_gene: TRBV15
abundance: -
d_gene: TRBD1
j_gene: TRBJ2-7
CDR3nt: TGTGCCACCAGCCACCCAGGGGGTGGCTACGAGCAGTACTTC
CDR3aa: CATSHPGGGYEQYF

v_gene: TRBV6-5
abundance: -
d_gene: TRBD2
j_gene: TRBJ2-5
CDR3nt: TGTGCCAGCAGCCGGACTAGCGGGGAGACCCAGTACTTC
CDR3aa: CASSRTSGETQYF